This is a list of T cell receptor beta chains from one sample in a study of T cell repertoires in cytomegalovirus infection. TCRdb ran MiXCR on the reads and lists one entry per CDR3 protein. The repertoire holds some 680,000 distinct CDR3 sequences, with about a third as singletons. Sequenced: PBMCs. These TCRs come from a human donor in good health (CMV status not recorded). Some clones in this sample may be carry-over from other donors' samples. Each CDR3 is given with its conserved first and last residue. Each record gives: D gene, V gene, CDR3 protein. D genes are given only for firm matches.

d_gene: -; v_gene: TRBV20-1; CDR3aa: CSAPEFLAKNIQYF
d_gene: -; v_gene: TRBV27; CDR3aa: CASSFGVGAEAFF
d_gene: TRBD1; v_gene: TRBV25-1; CDR3aa: CASSEEVTGGYNEQFF
d_gene: TRBD1; v_gene: TRBV7-3; CDR3aa: CASSPRQGAGTDTQYF
d_gene: TRBD2; v_gene: TRBV28; CDR3aa: CASSLSGGRAHEQYF
d_gene: TRBD2; v_gene: TRBV28; CDR3aa: CASSFSLGLTEAEQFF
d_gene: -; v_gene: TRBV7-9; CDR3aa: CASSSYRVANYGYTF
d_gene: -; v_gene: TRBV7-8; CDR3aa: CASSYPRLSVDSSYNEQFF
d_gene: -; v_gene: TRBV10-3; CDR3aa: CAIRDSTSGNTISF
d_gene: -; v_gene: TRBV10-3; CDR3aa: CATRAMTTHRRANVLTF
d_gene: TRBD2; v_gene: TRBV20-1; CDR3aa: CSARGGLAYNEQFF
d_gene: TRBD2; v_gene: TRBV11-3; CDR3aa: CASSPGGGGTNTGELFF
d_gene: TRBD2; v_gene: TRBV12-3/TRBV12-4; CDR3aa: CASSPILAGGVNEKFF
d_gene: TRBD1; v_gene: TRBV7-6; CDR3aa: CASSFVVGTGGLGNEQFF
d_gene: -; v_gene: TRBV28; CDR3aa: CASSLRGVRTEAFF
d_gene: TRBD2; v_gene: TRBV6-1; CDR3aa: CASSPVAGGQETQYF
d_gene: TRBD1; v_gene: TRBV28; CDR3aa: CASSPPRQGHYGYTF
d_gene: -; v_gene: TRBV24-1; CDR3aa: CATSDYGGNTGELFF
d_gene: -; v_gene: TRBV7-2; CDR3aa: CASSFRQLNYGYTF
d_gene: TRBD1; v_gene: TRBV7-9; CDR3aa: CASSLTPLLQGENTEAFF
d_gene: -; v_gene: TRBV7-2; CDR3aa: CASSLGNLNMRSYEQYF
d_gene: -; v_gene: TRBV20-1; CDR3aa: CSAVDVAGELFF
d_gene: -; v_gene: TRBV12-3/TRBV12-4; CDR3aa: CASNLGNANSPLHF
d_gene: TRBD1; v_gene: TRBV12-5; CDR3aa: CASGPGTGAEQYF
d_gene: -; v_gene: TRBV20-1; CDR3aa: CSALLTTVLGTQYF
d_gene: -; v_gene: TRBV7-9; CDR3aa: CASGEVAATNEKLFF
d_gene: -; v_gene: TRBV29-1; CDR3aa: CSVQTAAYEQYF
d_gene: TRBD1; v_gene: TRBV15; CDR3aa: CATSGSRGTGGYSPLHF
d_gene: -; v_gene: TRBV28; CDR3aa: CASSSDFTGYIQYF
d_gene: -; v_gene: TRBV27; CDR3aa: CASSFYRENAYQETQYF
d_gene: TRBD1; v_gene: TRBV28; CDR3aa: CASRWTGGANEKLFF
d_gene: TRBD1; v_gene: TRBV12-3/TRBV12-4; CDR3aa: CASRTRAGGSCTGELFF
d_gene: -; v_gene: TRBV19; CDR3aa: CASRKGWRKNIQYF
d_gene: -; v_gene: TRBV11-2; CDR3aa: CASSLGQVANTEAFF
d_gene: -; v_gene: TRBV7-2; CDR3aa: CASSLLGSGIPYEQYF
d_gene: TRBD2; v_gene: TRBV5-1; CDR3aa: CASSRAGVGQSYNEQFF
d_gene: -; v_gene: TRBV6-6; CDR3aa: CASSYGGEDLHF
d_gene: -; v_gene: TRBV20-1; CDR3aa: CSARVQKDTEAFF
d_gene: TRBD1; v_gene: TRBV19; CDR3aa: CASSNRGHQPQHF
d_gene: -; v_gene: TRBV7-6; CDR3aa: CASSLAPRGDFTYEQYF